The 9 T cell receptor beta chains in this list originate from one sample, sequenced in a study of blood T cell repertoires in COVID-19. TCRdb's copy holds only in-frame clones and misses some; the assay was immunoSEQ multiplex PCR. The repertoire consists of roughly 68,000 clones, with just over 85% occurring once and the leading ten covering roughly 40%. The source material was peripheral blood. The receptor set was obtained from a woman aged 60-75 years with COVID-19, enrolled during active disease.

Only one count was recorded for this clone. The V gene is TRBV4-1, the J gene TRBJ1-2, with unresolved D. Trimming removed 0 bases at V and 0 bases at J, with 17 bases between. Germline V lookup: CDR1 MGHRA, CDR2 YSYEKL. The length of the CDR3 is 18 residues. CDR3 bases: TGCGCCAGCAGCCAAGATTGGAACAGAATGGAAGCTAACTATGGCTACACCTTC. Translation gives CASSQDWNRMEANYGYTF.

This clone was observed a few times. This chain joins TRBV28 and TRBJ2-3, with TRBD2 identical over 9 bases. The germline gives CDR1 MDHEN, CDR2 SYDVKM. The V and J ends lost 5 bases and 5 bases, in that order; junction bases with no gene match: 11. The length of the CDR3 is 16 residues. CDR3 loop: CASSGGGAGGLDTQYF. The CDR3 DNA sequence: TGTGCCAGCAGTGGGGGGGGAGCGGGAGGTTTAGATACGCAGTATTTT.

The rearrangement uses TRBV14 and TRBJ1-2, with D tentatively TRBD1 (5 bases). The germline V and J ends were trimmed by 0 bases and 7 bases, with 15 bases remaining between them. CDR1 SGHDN and CDR2 FVKESK come from the germline V gene. The CDR3 extends over 15 amino acids. CDR3 region: CASSQDWGESAGYTF. CDR3 DNA: TGTGCCAGCAGCCAAGATTGGGGGGAATCTGCTGGCTACACCTTC.

This chain joins TRBV27 and TRBJ2-2, with D tentatively TRBD1 (5 bases). The V end lost 1 base, the J end lost 3 bases, and 9 bases lay between the germline ends. The CDR3 sequence is 15 residues long. The germline V gene has CDR1 MNHEY and CDR2 SMNVEV (reference sequence). CDR3 residues: CASSLLGPYTGELFF. Here the CDR3 DNA reads TGTGCCAGCAGTTTATTGGGGCCCTACACCGGGGAGCTGTTTTTT.

The V and J genes are TRBV5-1 and TRBJ1-4, with D possibly matching TRBD1 (5 bases). V was cut by 0 bases and J by 6 bases, with 15 bases left in between. The CDR3 has 16 amino acids. The V gene's germline CDR1 is SGHRS and CDR2 YFSETQ. The CDR3 sequence is CASSLGLREDYEKLFF. For the CDR3, the DNA is TGCGCCAGCAGCTTGGGCCTCAGGGAGGACTATGAAAAACTGTTTTTT.

The rearrangement links TRBV18 to TRBJ2-3; TRBD1 is a possible D gene (6 bases). V lost 3 bases and J lost 4, with 17 bases in between. The CDR3 totals 16 residues. Germline V CDR1 and CDR2: KGHSH, LQKENI. CDR3 sequence reads: CASSPSGTSAADTQYF. The CDR3 bases are TGTGCCAGCTCACCTTCCGGGACATCTGCCGCAGATACGCAGTATTTT. Looking up the rest from reference TRBV18 and TRBJ2-3 gives the full variable domain: NAGVMQNPRHLVRRRGQEARLRCSPMKGHSHVYWYRQLPEEGLKFMVYLQKENIIDESGMPKERFSAEFPKEGPSILRIQQVVRGDSAAYFCASSPSGTSAADTQYFGPGTRLTVL.

V gene TRBV12-3 or TRBV12-4 combines with J gene TRBJ1-1; D is unclear. V was trimmed by 1 base and J by 7 bases, leaving 7 bases between them. This CDR3 is built from 12 residues. The chain's CDR3 is CASSLGALEAFF. In DNA form, the CDR3 reads TGTGCCAGCAGTTTAGGGGCACTTGAAGCTTTCTTT.

CDR3 sequence reads: CASSLQGALNEQFF. DNA for the CDR3: TGCGCCAGCAGCTTACAGGGGGCGCTGAATGAGCAGTTCTTC. The V gene is TRBV5-1, the J gene TRBJ2-1, with TRBD1 matching 9 bases. CDR1 SGHRS and CDR2 YFSETQ come from the germline V gene. Germline trimming cut 2 bases from V and 7 bases from J; bases unmatched to any gene: 4. The CDR3 loop spans 14 amino acids.

The V gene is TRBV6-1, the J gene TRBJ2-5; no definite D call. The V end was cut by 1 base, the J end by 5 bases, with 11 bases between. The CDR3 consists of 14 residues. Germline CDR1 reads MNHNS; CDR2 reads SASEGT. This CDR3 is CASSEDLWLETQYF. The CDR3 DNA follows: TGTGCCAGCAGTGAAGACCTCTGGCTCGAGACCCAGTACTTC.